Each of the 31 T cell receptor beta chains below was sequenced from the same sample in a study of T cell changes during pregnancy in multiple sclerosis. TCRdb's table, derived via immunoSEQ multiplex PCR, lists solely in-frame clones and lacks some. The sample consists of more than 70,000 clones, 91% of them appearing once. The sample in question was peripheral blood, obtained after pregnancy. Source of these receptors: a female donor in good health, enrolled as a control in a pregnancy study.

J is TRBJ2-7 and V is TRBV18; tentative D call: TRBD1 (6 bases). Germline V gene sequence: CDR1 KGHSH, CDR2 LQKENI. This CDR3 contains 14 residues. V was clipped by 1 base and J by 4 bases, with 11 bases between them. CDR3 in DNA: TGTGCCAGCTCACCACTTGGACAGTCGTACGAGCAGTACTTC. Its protein is CASSPLGQSYEQYF.

The gene calls are TRBV10-3 and TRBJ2-7; D remains ambiguous. Germline V CDR1 and CDR2: ENHRY, SYGVKD. This CDR3 has 12 residues. Deletions cut 2 bases from V and 5 bases from J, with 7 bases between. DNA for the CDR3: TGTGCCATCAGTGAGCCGTCGGACGAGCAGTACTTC. Amino acid sequence: CAISEPSDEQYF.

The chain has TRBV21-1 and TRBJ2-7; the D call in the table, TRBD1, was not verified against the DNA. TRBV21-1 is described as a pseudogene. The CDR3 is made up of 13 amino acids. The CDR3, as DNA: TGTGCCATTAAAGGGACAGTCTCCTACGAGCAGTACTTC. Translating gives CAIKGTVSYEQYF.

A single count supports this clone. The chain combines TRBV7-2 with TRBJ1-1; D gene unclear. V was pared by 5 bases and J by 2 bases, with 18 bases between. Germline V CDR1 and CDR2: SGHTA, FQGNSA. The length of the CDR3 is 16 residues. In DNA form, the CDR3 reads TGTGCCAGCAGCCCCCCGACATTCGTAGGAAACACTGAAGCTTTCTTT. It specifies CASSPPTFVGNTEAFF.

The chain is built from TRBV9 and TRBJ2-1; a possible D gene is TRBD1 (6 bases). Germline CDR1 and CDR2: SGDLS and YYNGEE. This CDR3 is 13 amino acids long. Trimming removed 6 bases at V and 5 bases at J, with 12 bases between. The CDR3 nucleotides are TGTGCCAGCAAGGGGGTTAGGGACAATGAGCAGTTCTTC. Translated, it gives CASKGVRDNEQFF. Supplemented by reference TRBV9 and TRBJ2-1, the full variable domain reads DSGVTQTPKHLITATGQRVTLRCSPRSGDLSVYWYQQSLDQGLQFLIQYYNGEERAKGNILERFSAQQFPDLHSELNLSSLELGDSALYFCASKGVRDNEQFFGPGTRLTVL.

This clone was picked up one time. This chain connects TRBV21-1 to TRBJ2-5; the table's D call of TRBD1 was not tested on the DNA. TRBV21-1 is tagged as a pseudogene. The CDR3 loop spans 13 amino acids. The CDR3 DNA reads TGTGCCAGCAGGGATGGGGCCCAAGAGACCCAGTACTTC. This codes for CASRDGAQETQYF.

The V call is TRBV11-2, the J call TRBJ1-6; tentative D call: TRBD1 (6 bases). The CDR3 has 15 amino acids. Between the trimmed V and J ends, which lost 3 bases and 10 bases, there was a span of 16 bases. Germline CDR1 and CDR2: SGHAT and FQNNGV. CDR3 bases: TGTGCCAGCAGCTTGTCGGGACAAACCATGTCACCCCTCCACTTT. The encoded protein is CASSLSGQTMSPLHF.

The chain links TRBV6-6 to TRBJ2-7; D is perhaps TRBD2 (5 bases). Germline values: CDR1 MNHNY, CDR2 SVGAGI (reference sequence). This CDR3 is built from 14 residues. Trimming left V 4 bases short and J 0 bases short, with 10 bases between. The CDR3 region has the DNA TGTGCCAGCAGTTTAAGACGGGACTCCTACGAGCAGTACTTC. Its translation: CASSLRRDSYEQYF.

The chain couples TRBV27 to TRBJ1-6; D is ambiguous. The CDR3 is 15 amino acids. V dropped 2 bases and J dropped 3 bases, with 8 bases sitting between them. Germline assignment: CDR1 MNHEY and CDR2 SMNVEV (reference sequence). The CDR3 spells CASSLIEIYNSPLHF. CDR3 DNA sequence: TGTGCCAGCAGTTTAATAGAGATCTATAATTCACCCCTCCACTTT.

The chain uses TRBV5-6 and TRBJ1-2, with TRBD1 as a possible D gene (5 bases). Per the germline V gene, CDR1 is SGHDT and CDR2 is YYEEEE. V was shortened by 5 bases and J by 7 bases, with 12 bases between the two germline ends. The length of the CDR3 is 12 residues. The CDR3 DNA sequence: TGTGCCAGCAGACCAGTCGGGGGTGGCTACACCTTC. Its protein product is CASRPVGGGYTF.

The chain couples TRBV7-9 to TRBJ2-1; 7 positions agree with TRBD2. After removal of 7 bases from V and 6 bases from J, the junction contained 15 bases not matched to a gene. Germline CDR1 and CDR2: SEHNR and FQNEAQ (reference sequence). CDR3 length equals 16 residues. Written as DNA, the CDR3 is TGTGCCAGCACCACCTACGGAGGGGAGGGTCCCAATGAGCAGTTCTTC. Protein product: CASTTYGGEGPNEQFF.

V usage is TRBV7-6 and J usage is TRBJ2-1; TRBD1 agrees at 7 bases. V gave up 1 base and J gave up 8 bases; unmatched junction bases: 11. The CDR3 runs to 16 residues. Germline V gene lookup returns CDR1 SGHVS and CDR2 FNYEAQ. The CDR3 sequence: CASSLEGGSLRDEQFF. The CDR3 DNA is TGTGCCAGCAGCTTAGAAGGGGGCTCCCTTCGGGATGAGCAGTTCTTC.

The V gene is TRBV5-6, the J gene TRBJ1-4; D not certain. Germline CDR1 is SGHDT and CDR2 is YYEEEE. The length of the CDR3 is 14 residues. The V and J ends lost 7 bases and 0 bases respectively, with 10 bases between them. CDR3 bases: TGTGCCAGCTTAGAGTCCGCAACTAATGAAAAACTGTTTTTT. This translates into CASLESATNEKLFF.

The chain joins TRBV15 to TRBJ2-5; a weak D match, TRBD1 (6 bases). The CDR3 runs 19 residues. Germline lookup yields CDR1 LNHNV and CDR2 YYDKDF (reference sequence). The germline V and J ends were trimmed by 5 bases and 2 bases, with 27 bases remaining between them. The CDR3 region has the DNA TGTGCCACCAGCCCGGAACAGGGAGATGGGATCGCTCCACAAGAGACCCAGTACTTC. Protein product: CATSPEQGDGIAPQETQYF.

The rearrangement links TRBV11-1 to TRBJ1-4, with D possibly matching TRBD1 (5 bases). CDR1 is SGHAT, CDR2 FQDESV, per germline (reference sequence). Trimming left V 4 bases short and J 6 bases short, with 15 bases between. The CDR3 extends over 15 amino acids. CDR3 in DNA: TGTGCCAGCAGCTCCTCGTCCGACAGAGATGAAAAACTGTTTTTT. It codes for CASSSSSDRDEKLFF.

The V gene is TRBV28, the J gene TRBJ2-1; 13 positions match TRBD2. The CDR3 sequence is 17 residues long. The V segment lost 6 bases and the J segment 4 bases; nucleotides outside the gene matches: 9. CDR1 and CDR2 (germline): MDHEN, SYDVKM. This CDR3 reads CASSHARLAGGYNEQFF. DNA of the CDR3: TGTGCCAGCAGCCACGCTCGACTAGCGGGGGGATACAATGAGCAGTTCTTC.

As to this clone: In the same sample, other DNA sequences code for this CDR3. The V gene is TRBV7-9, the J gene TRBJ1-2; D might be TRBD1 (6 bases). V lost 5 bases and J lost 8, with 12 bases in between. The CDR3 length is 12 residues. The V gene's germline CDR1 is SEHNR and CDR2 FQNEAQ (reference sequence). CDR3 region: CASSRQGYGYTF. DNA for the CDR3: TGTGCCAGCAGCCGTCAGGGGTACGGCTACACCTTC.

The chain has TRBV6-1 and TRBJ2-5; D call uncertain. CDR3 length equals 14 residues. The V and J ends lost 6 bases and 2 bases respectively, with 13 bases between them. Looked up from germline, CDR1 is MNHNS and CDR2 is SASEGT. The CDR3 nucleotides read TGTGCCAGCAGGAGACACTTCCTTCAAGAGACCCAGTACTTC. Translating it yields CASRRHFLQETQYF.

On this clone itself: Different DNA sequences within this sample yield the same CDR3. The V and J genes are TRBV7-9 and TRBJ2-3; no clear D gene. The germline V gene has CDR1 SEHNR and CDR2 FQNEAQ (reference sequence). The ends were cut back, 1 base at V and 4 bases at J, with 6 bases in the middle. The CDR3 sequence is 13 residues long. This CDR3 is CASSLESADTQYF. CDR3 DNA sequence: TGTGCCAGCAGCTTAGAGAGCGCAGATACGCAGTATTTT.

The chain combines TRBV7-2 with TRBJ2-1, with 11 bases that match TRBD2. This CDR3 has 18 amino acids. The germline V gene encodes CDR1 SGHTA and CDR2 FQGNSA. V trimming: 2 bases; J trimming: 1 base; junction bases outside the gene matches: 7. The CDR3 DNA reads as TGTGCCAGCAGCTTATCTAGCGGGGGGCCTGGTTCCTACAATGAGCAGTTCTTC. Protein product: CASSLSSGGPGSYNEQFF.

The rearrangement links TRBV15 to TRBJ1-4; D might be TRBD1 (5 bases). Trimming took off 8 bases at V and 6 bases at J, with 22 bases between the two ends. The V gene's germline CDR1 is LNHNV and CDR2 YYDKDF (reference sequence). CDR3 length: 16 residues. In DNA form, the CDR3 reads TGTGCCACCCAGGAGGGGAGGGGTACGCTAGATGAAAAACTGTTTTTT. Translating gives CATQEGRGTLDEKLFF. Full variable domain (outside the CDR3, taken from reference TRBV15 and TRBJ1-4): DAMVIQNPRYQVTQFGKPVTLSCSQTLNHNVMYWYQQKSSQAPKLLFHYYDKDFNNEADTPDNFQSRRPNTSFCFLDIRSPGLGDTAMYLCATQEGRGTLDEKLFFGSGTQLSVL.

The chain carries TRBV7-2 and TRBJ1-2; D might be TRBD1 (5 bases). The CDR3 runs to 15 residues. CDR1 and CDR2 (germline): SGHTA, FQGNSA. V was pared by 2 bases and J by 4 bases, with 14 bases between. CDR3 sequence reads: CASSLTRAGSYGYTF. CDR3 sequence (DNA): TGTGCCAGCAGCTTAACCAGGGCAGGGTCCTATGGCTACACCTTC.

The chain links TRBV7-3 to TRBJ2-7, with D maybe TRBD2 (5 bases). Germline values: CDR1 SGHTA, CDR2 FQGTGA. This CDR3 has 14 amino acids. Trimming took 2 bases from V and 2 from J, leaving 10 bases between them. The CDR3 DNA is TGTGCCAGCAGCTTATCGGGGAGCGCCTACGAGCAGTACTTC. It codes for CASSLSGSAYEQYF.

The CDR3 reads CASSPSGGTDTQYF. The CDR3 DNA follows: TGTGCCAGCAGCCCTAGCGGGGGAACAGATACGCAGTATTTT. V gene TRBV11-3 combines with J gene TRBJ2-3; the match to TRBD2 covers 10 bases. Losses at the gene ends were 5 bases for V and 3 bases for J; bases not matched to a gene: 2. The CDR3 consists of 14 residues. CDR1 is SGHNT and CDR2 is YENEEA in the germline V gene.

The gene calls are TRBV21-1 and TRBJ2-7; the table calls TRBD2, which could not be checked here. TRBV21-1 constitutes a pseudogene. The CDR3 totals 14 residues. The CDR3, as DNA: TGTGCCAGCAGCGATAGAGACTCCCGCTACGAGCAGTACTTC. The encoded protein is CASSDRDSRYEQYF.

The V call is TRBV4-1, the J call TRBJ2-5; 7 nucleotides align to TRBD1. Germline trimming cut 4 bases from V and 0 bases from J; bases unmatched to any gene: 5. The CDR3 totals 15 residues. Germline loops: CDR1 MGHRA, CDR2 YSYEKL. The CDR3 loop is CASSPRGQDQETQYF. For the CDR3, the DNA is TGCGCCAGCAGCCCACGCGGACAGGACCAAGAGACCCAGTACTTC.

This clone has a handful of counts. This sequence joins TRBV6-1 and TRBJ1-5; D gene ambiguous. The length of the CDR3 is 15 residues. V lost 3 bases to trimming and J lost 4 bases, with 13 bases between them. Germline V gene lookup returns CDR1 MNHNS and CDR2 SASEGT. CDR3 in DNA: TGTGCCAGCAGTGAGTCCTGGGCCCCGAATCAGCCCCAGCATTTT. Translating it yields CASSESWAPNQPQHF.

The V gene is TRBV4-3, the J gene TRBJ2-7; D ambiguous. CDR3 size: 15 residues. The germline gives CDR1 LGHNA, CDR2 YSLEER. V dropped 1 base and J dropped 0 bases, with 10 bases sitting between them. The CDR3 loop is CASSQGIVGSYEQYF. DNA for the CDR3: TGCGCCAGCAGCCAAGGCATAGTTGGCTCCTACGAGCAGTACTTC.

This clone was detected only once. The chain couples TRBV6-6 to TRBJ1-2, with unresolved D. Germline lookup yields CDR1 MNHNY and CDR2 SVGAGI (reference sequence). This CDR3 is 11 amino acids long. Trimming shortened V by 9 bases and J by 4 bases, and 9 bases separated the two germline ends. The CDR3 is CASKMAYGYTF. Written as DNA, the CDR3 is TGTGCCAGTAAGATGGCCTATGGCTACACCTTC.

The V gene is TRBV15, the J gene TRBJ2-7; tentatively, D is TRBD1 (5 bases). V dropped 0 bases and J dropped 2 bases, with 5 bases sitting between them. The CDR3 extends over 13 amino acids. Germline values: CDR1 LNHNV, CDR2 YYDKDF (reference sequence). Here the CDR3 DNA reads TGTGCCACCAGCAGAGAAGGGGCCTACGAGCAGTACTTC. Protein: CATSREGAYEQYF.

The chain carries TRBV4-3 and TRBJ1-3, with 8 bases identical to TRBD1. J gave up 4 bases and V 0 bases, and 11 bases lay outside the gene matches. From germline, CDR1 is LGHNA and CDR2 YSLEER. The CDR3 spans 18 residues. CDR3 residues: CASSQDPGQGISGNTIYF. The CDR3 bases are TGCGCCAGCAGCCAAGATCCCGGACAGGGCATCTCCGGAAACACCATATATTTT.